The source of this TCR beta chain is a study of T cell repertoires in aging, cancer and after chemotherapy. Peripheral blood genomic DNA, not sorted cells or RNA, was the template. As concerns this clonotype: Its cognate antigen is unknown.

CDR1 and CDR2 from the germline V gene are MGHRA and YSYEKL. This CDR3 region has 16 residues. V was cut by 0 bases and J by 5 bases, with 16 bases left in between. Multiplex touch-down PCR with TRB-A/B primers amplified rearranged V-D-J TRB sequences. From the multiplex PCR reads, TCRdb called clonotypes with MiXCR, one entry per CDR3 protein. This sample has approximately 2,900 distinct CDR3 sequences, with more than 25% found just once. Regarding the study as a whole: No conclusions about immunological memory after chemotherapy can be drawn from the repertoire data.

This chain uses TRBV4-1 with TRBJ1-2; no firm D call. This TCR derives from a human donor with a solid tumor. Sequenced: blood. CDR3 protein: CASSQDRVGGVYGYTF. CDR3 DNA: TGCGCCAGCAGCCAAGATCGAGTGGGCGGGGTTTATGGCTACACCTTC.